Below, 30 T cell receptor beta chains from the same sample are listed, as sequenced in a study of cytomegalovirus exposure and HLA in healthy donors (TCRdb year 2017). Library method: the immunoSEQ multiplex PCR assay. For the multiplex PCR, a mixture combining 60 forward primers for TCR Vbeta segments and 13 reverse primers for TCR Jbeta segments was used. TCRdb re-hosts the immuneACCESS table, in-frame sequences only. Its copies lack some clones; in the studies checked, an unresolved V gene accounts for under half of them, and the cause for the rest is not known. This sample holds approximately 240,000 clones; roughly 87% were observed only once. 5.4% of the sample belongs to the ten largest clones. Sequences were obtained from PBMCs. These receptors all come from a woman between 40 and 55 years old in good health and CMV-seropositive.

This sequence joins TRBV19 and TRBJ2-7; 9 positions match TRBD1. Germline CDR1 reads LNHDA; CDR2 reads SQIVND (reference sequence). The CDR3 is made up of 13 amino acids. The V gene end was trimmed by 7 bases and the J gene end by 5 bases; junction bases not matched to a gene: 6. CDR3 sequence (DNA): TGTGCCAGTACGGGACAGGGTGTCCACGAGCAGTACTTC. Its protein is CASTGQGVHEQYF. The full variable domain, completed using reference TRBV19 and TRBJ2-7, is DGGITQSPKYLFRKEGQNVTLSCEQNLNHDAMYWYRQDPGQGLRLIYYSQIVNDFQKGDIAEGYSVSREKKESFPLTVTSAQKNPTAFYLCASTGQGVHEQYFGPGTRLTVT.

CDR3 amino acids: CASSSQGARDNSPLHF. In DNA form, the CDR3 reads TGTGCCAGCAGTAGCCAGGGGGCGAGGGATAATTCACCCCTCCACTTT. The chain joins TRBV2 to TRBJ1-6; 8 positions agree with TRBD1. CDR3 length: 16 amino acids. The germline CDR1 and CDR2 sequences are SNHLY and FYNNEI. Unmatched junction bases numbered 8, after V lost 5 bases and J lost 5 bases.

This clone has just one count. This chain uses TRBV11-1 with TRBJ2-3, with 10 bases identical to TRBD2. Germline trimming cut 4 bases from V and 6 bases from J; bases unmatched to any gene: 10. This CDR3 is built from 16 residues. Germline loops: CDR1 SGHAT, CDR2 FQDESV (reference sequence). The CDR3 sequence: CASSSKLAGSSDTQYF. DNA for the CDR3: TGTGCCAGCAGCTCGAAACTAGCGGGGAGTTCCGATACGCAGTATTTT.

This clone was observed a few times. The chain joins TRBV6-5 to TRBJ2-7; 7 nucleotides match TRBD2. V shed 0 bases and J 5 bases; nucleotides not matched to a gene: 10. The CDR3 runs 16 residues. The germline CDR1 and CDR2 sequences are MNHEY and SVGAGI. The CDR3 sequence is CASSYSIGGGPNEQYF. In nucleotides, the CDR3 is TGTGCCAGCAGTTACTCGATTGGGGGAGGGCCCAACGAGCAGTACTTC.

V and J are TRBV7-2 and TRBJ2-7, with 8 nucleotides matching TRBD2. CDR3 length: 15 residues. The V segment lost 5 bases and the J segment 0 bases; nucleotides outside the gene matches: 6. CDR1 is SGHTA, CDR2 FQGNSA, per germline. CDR3 coding DNA: TGTGCCAGCAGCATTAGCGGGGTGTCCTCCTACGAGCAGTACTTC. Protein: CASSISGVSSYEQYF.

This rearrangement joins TRBV30 to TRBJ1-2, with TRBD1 identical over 10 bases. The trim removed 8 bases at V and 4 bases at J, leaving 4 bases unmatched. Germline V gene data show CDR1 as GTSNPN and CDR2 as SVGIG (reference sequence). CDR3 size: 12 residues. The CDR3 coding sequence is TGTGCCGGAGGACAGGGGGTCTATGGCTACACCTTC. Translation gives CAGGQGVYGYTF.

This chain connects TRBV10-3 to TRBJ1-6, with 7 nucleotides matching TRBD1. V was pared by 6 bases and J by 7 bases, with 12 bases of the junction left unmatched. The CDR3 has 16 residues. CDR1 and CDR2 (germline): ENHRY, SYGVKD. CDR3 in amino acids: CAISLMGTDSNSPLHF. Here the CDR3 DNA reads TGTGCCATCAGCCTGATGGGGACAGACTCCAATTCACCCCTCCACTTT.

This clone was observed a single time. This sequence joins TRBV18 and TRBJ1-1; TRBD1 matches 11 bases. The CDR3 extends over 14 amino acids. J was trimmed by 7 bases and V by 6 bases; bases with no gene match: 7. Looked up from germline, CDR1 is KGHSH and CDR2 is LQKENI. The CDR3 DNA reads TGTGCCAGCTCCCTCGGACAGGGGGCTGTTGAAGCTTTCTTT. This encodes CASSLGQGAVEAFF. The full variable domain, with the rest looked up from reference TRBV18 and TRBJ1-1, is NAGVMQNPRHLVRRRGQEARLRCSPMKGHSHVYWYRQLPEEGLKFMVYLQKENIIDESGMPKERFSAEFPKEGPSILRIQQVVRGDSAAYFCASSLGQGAVEAFFGQGTRLTVV.

On this clone: An end of the junction does not agree with germline; a read error may underlie this. This rearrangement joins TRBV7-9 to TRBJ2-5; 10 bases map to TRBD1. This CDR3 has 14 amino acids. Per germline, CDR1 SEHNR and CDR2 FQNEAQ (reference sequence). CDR3 nucleotides: TGTTCCAGCAGCTTAGTCCGGACAGGGGGGACCCAGTACTTC. Translation gives CSSSLVRTGGTQYF. Full variable domain (outside the CDR3, taken from reference TRBV7-9 and TRBJ2-5): DTGVSQNPRHKITKRGQNVTFRCDPISEHNRLYWYRQTLGQGPEFLTYFQNEAQLEKSRLLSDRFSAERPKGSFSTLEIQRTEQGDSAMYLCSSSLVRTGGTQYFGPGTRLLVL.

The chain employs TRBV18 and TRBJ1-2; D may be TRBD1 (5 bases). CDR3 length: 14 residues. Trimming left V 4 bases short and J 0 bases short, with 9 bases between. Germline V lookup: CDR1 KGHSH, CDR2 LQKENI. The CDR3 DNA reads TGTGCCAGCTCACTAGACAGTTCTAACTATGGCTACACCTTC. Protein sequence: CASSLDSSNYGYTF.

The rearrangement uses TRBV6-5 and TRBJ2-5; D is unresolved. Germline assignment: CDR1 MNHEY and CDR2 SVGAGI. The V end was cut by 2 bases, the J end by 3 bases, with 7 bases between. The CDR3 totals 13 residues. The CDR3 DNA reads TGTGCCAGCAGTTACGCCCCGGAAGAGACCCAGTACTTC. Residues: CASSYAPEETQYF.

This clone was detected once. The chain combines TRBV7-9 with TRBJ2-7; 10 positions agree with TRBD2. This CDR3 is 15 amino acids long. Germline CDR1 and CDR2: SEHNR and FQNEAQ (reference sequence). Unmatched junction bases numbered 9, after V lost 3 bases and J lost 7 bases. The DNA of the CDR3 is TGTGCCAGCAGCTTTGGGTCTCTAGCGGGAGAAGAGCAGTACTTC. This sequence encodes CASSFGSLAGEEQYF.

The V call is TRBV13, the J call TRBJ2-1; 13 bases are a match to TRBD2. Germline assignment: CDR1 PRHDT and CDR2 FYEKMQ (reference sequence). The CDR3 totals 15 residues. Trimming removed 5 bases from V and 5 bases from J; junction bases left unmatched: 3. CDR3 DNA: TGTGCCAGCAGCCCGGGACTAGCGGGACACAATGAGCAGTTCTTC. It specifies CASSPGLAGHNEQFF. Full variable domain (missing parts from reference TRBV13 and TRBJ2-1): AAGVIQSPRHLIKEKRETATLKCYPIPRHDTVYWYQQGPGQDPQFLISFYEKMQSDKGSIPDRFSAQQFSDYHSELNMSSLELGDSALYFCASSPGLAGHNEQFFGPGTRLTVL.

This chain connects TRBV6-6 to TRBJ1-6; 9 bases line up with TRBD1. The CDR3 is made up of 15 amino acids. Trimming removed 1 base from V and 9 bases from J; junction bases left unmatched: 4. In germline, CDR1 is MNHNY, CDR2 SVGAGI (reference sequence). CDR3 region: CASSYLGQGGSPLHF. The CDR3 bases are TGTGCCAGCAGTTACTTGGGACAGGGAGGTTCACCCCTCCACTTT.

The chain couples TRBV15 to TRBJ2-3; no firm D call. V was pared by 0 bases and J by 1 base, with 14 bases between. Germline assignment: CDR1 LNHNV and CDR2 YYDKDF (reference sequence). There are 17 residues in the CDR3. DNA of the CDR3: TGTGCCACCAGCAGAGAAAGACACTGGGCCCGCACAGATACGCAGTATTTT. Amino acid sequence: CATSRERHWARTDTQYF. Full variable domain (rest looked up from reference TRBV15 and TRBJ2-3): DAMVIQNPRYQVTQFGKPVTLSCSQTLNHNVMYWYQQKSSQAPKLLFHYYDKDFNNEADTPDNFQSRRPNTSFCFLDIRSPGLGDTAMYLCATSRERHWARTDTQYFGPGTRLTVL.

A note on this clone: In the same sample, other DNA sequences code for this CDR3. V is TRBV5-1 and J is TRBJ1-1; 9 bases align to TRBD1. The V segment lost 4 bases and the J segment 3 bases; nucleotides outside the gene matches: 4. The CDR3 sequence is 14 residues long. The germline gives CDR1 SGHRS, CDR2 YFSETQ. The CDR3 nucleotides read TGCGCCAGCAGCGCTAGACAGGGGGACACTGAAGCTTTCTTT. Amino acids: CASSARQGDTEAFF.

The genes are TRBV11-2 and TRBJ2-1; D remains ambiguous. The length of the CDR3 is 15 residues. The ends were cut back, 2 bases at V and 4 bases at J, with 12 bases in the middle. The germline V gene encodes CDR1 SGHAT and CDR2 FQNNGV. CDR3 nucleotide sequence: TGTGCCAGCAGCTTAACAGCTATACCATACAATGAGCAGTTCTTC. The encoded protein is CASSLTAIPYNEQFF.

This chain connects TRBV15 to TRBJ1-6; possibly TRBD1 for D (6 bases). Germline V gives CDR1 LNHNV, CDR2 YYDKDF (reference sequence). With 1 base removed from V and 7 bases from J, the gap between germline ends came to 8 bases. This CDR3 region has 14 residues. Here the CDR3 reads CATSRVTGNSPLHF. As DNA, the CDR3 is TGTGCCACCAGCAGAGTTACAGGGAATTCACCCCTCCACTTT. Using reference TRBV15 and TRBJ1-6 for the parts outside the CDR3, the full variable domain is DAMVIQNPRYQVTQFGKPVTLSCSQTLNHNVMYWYQQKSSQAPKLLFHYYDKDFNNEADTPDNFQSRRPNTSFCFLDIRSPGLGDTAMYLCATSRVTGNSPLHFGNGTRLTVT.

This chain connects TRBV4-3 to TRBJ2-1; TRBD2 aligns across 16 bases. Germline V lookup: CDR1 LGHNA, CDR2 YSLEER. V lost 3 bases, J lost 10 bases, and 3 bases stayed unmatched. This CDR3 contains 15 residues. The CDR3 loop reads CASSQGTSGGAEQFF. CDR3 DNA: TGCGCCAGCAGCCAGGGGACTAGCGGGGGGGCGGAGCAGTTCTTC.

This chain joins TRBV5-1 and TRBJ2-5; 8 bases are shared with TRBD2. The CDR3 contains 16 residues. Germline trimming cut 2 bases from V and 5 bases from J; bases unmatched to any gene: 11. Germline CDR1 SGHRS, CDR2 YFSETQ. The CDR3 DNA reads as TGCGCCAGCAGCTTCTCGGGTGCGGGGGGATCTGAGACCCAGTACTTC. As protein: CASSFSGAGGSETQYF.

This chain connects TRBV7-2 to TRBJ2-3, with D possibly TRBD1 on 5 matching bases. Germline V gene sequence: CDR1 SGHTA, CDR2 FQGNSA. The CDR3 has 14 residues. V was clipped by 6 bases and J by 2 bases, with 12 bases between them. The CDR3 DNA reads as TGTGCCAGCAGGGGGTGGGGCATCACAGATACGCAGTATTTT. It yields the protein CASRGWGITDTQYF.

The chain couples TRBV12-5 to TRBJ2-7; possible D gene TRBD2, 7 bases. In germline, CDR1 is LGHNT, CDR2 FRNRAP. Between the trimmed V and J ends, which lost 3 bases and 3 bases, there was a span of 15 bases. This CDR3 has 15 amino acids. CDR3 nucleotides: TGTGCTAGTGGTTTAGTGGACGGGGGGCTCTACGAGCAGTACTTC. The encoded protein is CASGLVDGGLYEQYF.

This clone has a single count. V is TRBV5-1 and J is TRBJ1-5; D remains ambiguous. The CDR3 runs 14 residues. V gave up 0 bases and J gave up 4 bases, with 8 bases separating them. The germline gives CDR1 SGHRS, CDR2 YFSETQ. The CDR3 region has the DNA TGCGCCAGCAGCTTGGGGGAGGGAAATCAGCCCCAGCATTTT. It specifies CASSLGEGNQPQHF.

The rearrangement joins TRBV5-5 to TRBJ1-3; D is possibly TRBD1 (6 bases). V lost 4 bases, J lost 0 bases, and 11 bases lay in between. CDR1 and CDR2 (germline): SGHKS, YYEKEE (reference sequence). This CDR3 is 15 amino acids long. CDR3 protein: CASSRDINSGNTIYF. CDR3 DNA sequence: TGTGCCAGCAGCCGGGACATTAACTCTGGAAACACCATATATTTT.

In this sample, this clone turned up once. The V call is TRBV6-6, the J call TRBJ2-1; 10 bases fit TRBD1. The V and J ends lost 3 bases and 7 bases, in that order; junction bases with no gene match: 3. In germline, CDR1 is MNHNY, CDR2 SVGAGI (reference sequence). The CDR3 contains 14 residues. CDR3 loop: CASSYWTGGNEQFF. The DNA of the CDR3 is TGTGCCAGCAGTTATTGGACAGGGGGGAATGAGCAGTTCTTC.

The rearrangement links TRBV10-3 to TRBJ1-1; D is possibly TRBD1 (5 bases). In germline, CDR1 is ENHRY, CDR2 SYGVKD. The V gene lost 2 bases and the J gene lost 0 bases, with 13 bases spanning the gap. The CDR3 sequence is 16 residues long. The CDR3 protein is CAISERGAGMNTEAFF. The CDR3 DNA reads TGTGCCATCAGTGAGCGGGGCGCGGGGATGAACACTGAAGCTTTCTTT.

The V gene is TRBV11-1, the J gene TRBJ2-7; the match to TRBD1 covers 8 bases. V lost 4 bases, J lost 4 bases, and 6 bases stayed unmatched. Looked up from germline, CDR1 is SGHAT and CDR2 is FQDESV (reference sequence). The CDR3 spans 14 residues. The CDR3 nucleotides read TGTGCCAGCAGCTCGACAGGGGTTCGGTACGAGCAGTACTTC. Translating it yields CASSSTGVRYEQYF. Full variable domain (rest looked up from reference TRBV11-1 and TRBJ2-7): EAEVAQSPRYKITEKSQAVAFWCDPISGHATLYWYRQILGQGPELLVQFQDESVVDDSQLPKDRFSAERLKGVDSTLKIQPAELGDSAMYLCASSSTGVRYEQYFGPGTRLTVT.

This clone was observed a few times. The rearrangement links TRBV6-6 to TRBJ1-1; D unresolved. The CDR3 loop spans 13 amino acids. Trimming stripped 5 bases from V and 7 bases from J, with 14 bases between. Germline V gene lookup returns CDR1 MNHNY and CDR2 SVGAGI (reference sequence). CDR3 residues: CASSPPPGLEAFF. The CDR3, as DNA: TGTGCCAGCAGTCCACCCCCTGGCCTTGAAGCTTTCTTT.

The chain couples TRBV27 to TRBJ2-3; 9 bases match TRBD2. This CDR3 is built from 17 residues. Trimming at V came to 2 bases and at J to 2 bases, leaving 8 bases not matched to a gene. Germline V gene sequence: CDR1 MNHEY, CDR2 SMNVEV (reference sequence). The CDR3 spells CASSLDLAGFYTDTQYF. As DNA, the CDR3 is TGTGCCAGCAGTTTAGACCTAGCGGGGTTTTACACAGATACGCAGTATTTT.

The V gene is TRBV2, the J gene TRBJ2-6; 8 bases are shared with TRBD1. V lost 6 bases, J lost 0 bases, and 10 bases stayed unmatched. The CDR3 consists of 18 residues. From germline, CDR1 is SNHLY and CDR2 FYNNEI. The CDR3 nucleotides read TGTGCCAGCAGGTTAGAGGGGACAGGTTTCTCTGGGGCCAACGTCCTGACTTTC. Its protein is CASRLEGTGFSGANVLTF.